The clone carrying this T cell receptor (beta chain) was seen ten or more times. Its cognate antigen is unknown. Every sequencing run generated over 180 million TCR-beta sequences from 15-18 subjects. TCRdb itself ran the 5' RACE reads through MiXCR, one entry per CDR3 protein. The sample lists about 70,000 distinct CDR3 sequences; roughly 4.8% were seen once. The data originate from a study of neurological immune-mediated disorders. Study-wide results and limits: HTLV-1-associated myelopathy led in TCR clonal expansion, while multiple sclerosis ranked lowest, below healthy controls.

Where libraries were unsorted, they were derived from 2 million PBMCs stored at -80 degrees C. CDR1 and CDR2 (germline): SNHLY, FYNNEI. This CDR3 region has 12 residues. V lost 7 bases, J lost 4 bases, and 7 bases lay in between. The source of this sequence is a woman in her 70s with multiple sclerosis. Material for sequencing was PBMCs. The chain employs TRBV2 and TRBJ2-2; D remains unclear. CDR3 in DNA: TGTGCCAGCATGAGCGCCACCGGGGAGCTGTTTTTT. This encodes CASMSATGELFF.